This T cell receptor (beta chain) was sequenced for a study of T cell responses to AZD1222 COVID-19 vaccine. Study findings and constraints: All repertoire sampling was performed exclusively after the peak T cell response. Regions 160-218 and 743-854 dominated among vaccine-associated CD4 TCRs spanning spike.

Method: immunoSEQ multiplex PCR; TCRdb's copy keeps in-frame clones and lacks some. This sample carries about 120,000 clones, roughly nine tenths of them seen once, and the ten largest clones take approximately 4.8%. Trimming pared 7 bases from V and 0 bases from J, leaving 12 bases between. Germline V gives CDR1 SNHLY, CDR2 FYNNEI. The CDR3 sequence is 14 residues long. Remarks on this clone: Its antigen is currently unknown.

Specimen: peripheral blood, collected on day 0 of AZD1222 vaccination. The receptor comes from an adult in good health. J is TRBJ1-1 and V is TRBV2; possibly TRBD1 for D (6 bases). Here the CDR3 DNA reads TGTGCCAGCACCCCCAGGGGTATGAACACTGAAGCTTTCTTT. Its protein product is CASTPRGMNTEAFF.